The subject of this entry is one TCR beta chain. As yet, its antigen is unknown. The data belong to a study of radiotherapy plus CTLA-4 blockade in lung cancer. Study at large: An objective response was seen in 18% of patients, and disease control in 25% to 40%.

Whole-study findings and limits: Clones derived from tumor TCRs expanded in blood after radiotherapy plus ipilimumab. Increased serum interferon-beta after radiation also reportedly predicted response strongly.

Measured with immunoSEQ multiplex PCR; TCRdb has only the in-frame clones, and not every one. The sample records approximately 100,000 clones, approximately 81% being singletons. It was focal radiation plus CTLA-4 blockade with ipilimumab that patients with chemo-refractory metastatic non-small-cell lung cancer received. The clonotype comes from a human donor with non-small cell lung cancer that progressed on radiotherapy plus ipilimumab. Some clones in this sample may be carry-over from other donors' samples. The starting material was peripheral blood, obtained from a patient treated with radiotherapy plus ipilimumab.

The DNA for the CDR3 is TGTGCCAGCACTTCCCGTCAGACAGATCACAATGAGCAGTTCTTC. Translated: CASTSRQTDHNEQFF. The rearrangement uses TRBV27 and TRBJ2-1, with D perhaps matching TRBD1 (5 bases). Deletions cut 7 bases from V and 5 bases from J, with 18 bases between. Germline CDR1 reads MNHEY; CDR2 reads SMNVEV (reference sequence). The length of the CDR3 is 15 residues.